A selection of T cell receptor beta chains follows, all from one sample in a study of blood T cell repertoires in COVID-19. Some clones are missing from TCRdb's copy, which holds only in-frame ones; the method was immunoSEQ multiplex PCR. Among under 300,000 clones listed, 84% were seen once. The sequenced material came from peripheral blood. The receptors originated from a middle-aged woman who had recovered from COVID-19. CDR3s include the opening cysteine and the closing phenylalanine or tryptophan. Each record gives: V gene, D gene, J gene, clone size, CDR3 DNA, CDR3 protein. A D gene is named only where the DNA matches it firmly. Clone size, where shown, is once, few, many, or a class for clones that have expanded.

TRBV27,TRBD2,TRBJ2-7,NA,TGTGCCAGCAGACTCGGGGGGTTCGTTGGGGAGCAGTACTTC,CASRLGGFVGEQYF
TRBV6-6,TRBD1,TRBJ1-4,NA,TGTGCCAGCAGGACACAGGGGAACAGTGAAAAACTGTTTTTT,CASRTQGNSEKLFF
TRBV28,TRBD1,TRBJ1-5,NA,TGTGCCAGCAGTTTCCGGACAGGTAATCAGCCCCAGCATTTT,CASSFRTGNQPQHF
TRBV2,NA,TRBJ1-6,NA,TGTGCCAGCAAGTATACTACGAATTCACCCCTCCACTTT,CASKYTTNSPLHF
TRBV7-9,NA,TRBJ2-7,NA,TGTGCCAGCGCTAAGGGGTACGAGCAGTACTTC,CASAKGYEQYF
TRBV19,TRBD1,TRBJ2-7,NA,TGTGCCACCCGGGGGACAGGGGGCACTATTTACGAGCAGTACTTC,CATRGTGGTIYEQYF
TRBV5-4,NA,TRBJ2-2,NA,TGTGCCAGCAGCTTTACAGGCGACAACACCGGGGAGCTGTTTTTT,CASSFTGDNTGELFF
TRBV7-2,NA,TRBJ2-3,NA,TGTGCCAGCAGCTTAGGTTTAGCGGGCACAGATACGCAGTATTTT,CASSLGLAGTDTQYF
TRBV14,NA,TRBJ2-5,NA,TGTGCCAGCAGCCTTGGGGGCCGGCTTGATGAGACCCAGTACTTC,CASSLGGRLDETQYF
TRBV29-1,NA,TRBJ2-3,NA,TGCAGCGTTGCTCGACAGGGGAGGGGGGAAGATACGCAGTATTTT,CSVARQGRGEDTQYF
TRBV6-2/TRBV6-3,NA,TRBJ2-7,NA,TGTGCCAGCAGTTACGGGGCTGTGGAGCAGTACTTC,CASSYGAVEQYF
TRBV29-1,TRBD1,TRBJ1-1,NA,TGCAGCGTTGAAGTCGTGACAGGGCTTCTCCCTATGAACACTGAAGCTTTCTTT,CSVEVVTGLLPMNTEAFF
TRBV4-3,NA,TRBJ1-2,once,TGCGCCAGCAGCCAAGACCTGTCAGGACCAAAGGGGGGCTACACCTTC,CASSQDLSGPKGGYTF
TRBV6-5,TRBD1,TRBJ1-2,NA,TGTGCCAGCAACTCTCCGGGACAGGGGTTTGGCTACACCTTC,CASNSPGQGFGYTF
TRBV28,NA,TRBJ1-3,NA,TGTGCCAGCGAGGGCTCTGGAAACACCATATATTTT,CASEGSGNTIYF
TRBV4-1,TRBD1,TRBJ1-2,NA,TGCGCCAGCAGCCAAGAGGGACAGGGGGGAGGCTACACCTTC,CASSQEGQGGGYTF
TRBV3-1/TRBV3-2,NA,TRBJ2-3,once,TGTGCCAGCACGAGAAGCACCGAGGATACGCAGTATTTT,CASTRSTEDTQYF
TRBV24-1,TRBD1,TRBJ1-1,NA,TGTGCCACCAACTATAGACAGGGGGCGCGAACTGAAGCTTTCTTT,CATNYRQGARTEAFF
TRBV4-1,TRBD2,TRBJ2-3,NA,TGCGCCAGCAGCCAAGCCCGACTAGCGGATACGCAGTATTTT,CASSQARLADTQYF
TRBV19,NA,TRBJ2-7,NA,TGTGCCAGTAGTATTACAGGGGAGGTCGAGCAGTACTTC,CASSITGEVEQYF
TRBV5-4,NA,TRBJ2-5,NA,TGTGCCAGCAGCCATCCGGTTTCCACCCGAGAGACCCAGTACTTC,CASSHPVSTRETQYF
TRBV5-6,NA,TRBJ1-2,NA,TGTGCCAGCAGCCCGCCGGGGGGAGCTAACTATGGCTACACCTTC,CASSPPGGANYGYTF
TRBV28,NA,TRBJ1-2,once,TGTGCCAGCCATCGGACAGACTATGGCTACACCTTC,CASHRTDYGYTF
TRBV15,TRBD2,TRBJ2-2,few,TGTGCCACCAGCAGAGATCTTAGCGGGGCCGGGGAGCTGTTTTTT,CATSRDLSGAGELFF
TRBV14,TRBD1,TRBJ2-3,few,TGTGCCAGCAGCCGGGGCTTGACAGGGGGAGATACGCAGTATTTT,CASSRGLTGGDTQYF
TRBV2,NA,TRBJ2-3,NA,TGTGCCAGCATCCGTAGCGGTAAGACAGATACGCAGTATTTT,CASIRSGKTDTQYF
TRBV6-5,NA,TRBJ1-4,NA,TGTGCCAGCAGCCTGAGTGCGGGGACTAATGAAAAACTGTTTTTT,CASSLSAGTNEKLFF
TRBV13,NA,TRBJ2-5,NA,TGTGCCAGCAGCTCCAAACTAGTGAAGGAGACCCAGTACTTC,CASSSKLVKETQYF
TRBV19,NA,TRBJ1-4,NA,TGTGCCAGTAGTATCTCCCGGGGTGAAAAACTGTTTTTT,CASSISRGEKLFF
TRBV19,TRBD2,TRBJ2-1,NA,TGTGCCAGTAGTATTTTCTGGCGGGGGGACTCCTACAATGAGCAGTTCTTC,CASSIFWRGDSYNEQFF
TRBV12-3/TRBV12-4,NA,TRBJ1-5,NA,TGTGCCAGCAGTTTAGCCGTCGGTCAGCCCCAGCATTTT,CASSLAVGQPQHF
TRBV25-1,TRBD1,TRBJ2-3,NA,TGTGCCAGCAGTGAATCTACCGGGACAGGGGGGATAGATACGCAGTATTTT,CASSESTGTGGIDTQYF
TRBV6-6,TRBD1,TRBJ1-5,NA,TGTGCCAGCAGGGGACAGGGGGAGAGGCCCCAGCATTTT,CASRGQGERPQHF
TRBV7-2,NA,TRBJ2-7,NA,TGTGCCAGCAGCTTATCAGGGGAAGGGTCCTCCTACGAGCAGTACTTC,CASSLSGEGSSYEQYF
TRBV4-3,TRBD2,TRBJ2-1,NA,TGCGCCAGCAGCCAAGAATCTAGCGGGGTTTACAATGAGCAGTTCTTC,CASSQESSGVYNEQFF
TRBV6-5,TRBD1,TRBJ2-1,NA,TGTGCCAGCCGAGGTTGGGACAGGGGGGGCAATGAGCAGTTCTTC,CASRGWDRGGNEQFF
TRBV7-2,NA,TRBJ1-1,NA,TGTGCCAGCAGCGATAGTATGGAGTTTAACCCCGCTGAAGCTTTCTTT,CASSDSMEFNPAEAFF
TRBV30,TRBD1,TRBJ1-2,once,TGTGCCTGGAGTGCGGCAGGGGGCAACTATGGCTACACCTTC,CAWSAAGGNYGYTF
TRBV18,NA,TRBJ1-3,NA,TGTGCCAGCTCACCCGTAAATGAGGCTTCTGGAAACACCATATATTTT,CASSPVNEASGNTIYF
TRBV5-1,TRBD1,TRBJ2-1,NA,TGCGCCAGCAGCTTAGGGGGCGGTTTCGATGAGCAGTTCTTC,CASSLGGGFDEQFF
TRBV27,TRBD1,TRBJ2-1,NA,TGTGCCAGCTTCAGGGGGACAGGGGGACGAGGCTACAATGAGCAGTTCTTC,CASFRGTGGRGYNEQFF
TRBV7-9,TRBD1,TRBJ1-1,NA,TGTGCCAGCAGCCTCGGACAGGGCACTGAAGCTTTCTTT,CASSLGQGTEAFF
TRBV30,TRBD2,TRBJ2-3,once,TGTGCCCGATCCCGCGGGGGGGAAACAGATACGCAGTATTTT,CARSRGGETDTQYF
TRBV5-1,TRBD2,TRBJ2-5,NA,TGCGCCAGCTCGGCGGGTGCGGGGGGCCTAGCAGAGACCCAGTACTTC,CASSAGAGGLAETQYF
TRBV11-2,NA,TRBJ1-1,NA,TGTGCCAGCAGCTTGGGGCGGCTAATGAACACTGAAGCTTTCTTT,CASSLGRLMNTEAFF
TRBV5-4,NA,TRBJ2-7,once,TGTGCCAGCAGCACGGGGTTAGAGCAGTACTTC,CASSTGLEQYF
TRBV5-1,NA,TRBJ2-6,NA,TGCGCCAGCAGCCCCTCGGTGGCTGGGGCCAACGTCCTGACTTTC,CASSPSVAGANVLTF
TRBV2,NA,TRBJ1-5,NA,TGTGCCAGCACTGTCACAGACAATCAGCCCCAGCATTTT,CASTVTDNQPQHF
TRBV9,NA,TRBJ1-1,NA,TGTGCCAGCAGTATGTTAATGAACACTGAAGCTTTCTTT,CASSMLMNTEAFF
TRBV5-1,NA,TRBJ1-1,NA,TGCGCCAGCAGCCCTTCTAGGGGGAACACTGAAGCTTTCTTT,CASSPSRGNTEAFF
TRBV6-5,TRBD1,TRBJ2-3,NA,TGTGCCAGCACTACCGACAGGGGAAGAGATACGCAGTATTTT,CASTTDRGRDTQYF
TRBV4-3,NA,TRBJ1-2,NA,TGCGCCAGCAGCCAAGAGTCAGGCTATGGCTACACCTTC,CASSQESGYGYTF